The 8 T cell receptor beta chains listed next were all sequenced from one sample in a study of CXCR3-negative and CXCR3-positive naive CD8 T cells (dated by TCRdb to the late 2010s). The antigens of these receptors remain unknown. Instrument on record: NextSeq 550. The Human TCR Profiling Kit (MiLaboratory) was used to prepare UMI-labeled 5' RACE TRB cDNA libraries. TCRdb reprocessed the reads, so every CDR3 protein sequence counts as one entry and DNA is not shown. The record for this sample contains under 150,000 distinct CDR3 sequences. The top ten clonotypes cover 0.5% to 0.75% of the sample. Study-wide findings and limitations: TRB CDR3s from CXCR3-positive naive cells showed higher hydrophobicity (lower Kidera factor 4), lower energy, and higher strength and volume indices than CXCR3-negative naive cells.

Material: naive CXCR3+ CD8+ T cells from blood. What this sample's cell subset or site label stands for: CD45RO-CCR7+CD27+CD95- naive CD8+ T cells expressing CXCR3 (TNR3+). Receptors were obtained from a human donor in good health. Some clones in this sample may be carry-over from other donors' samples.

CDR3 sequence reads: CASSSPGTSLGEQFF. The chain joins TRBV7-9 to TRBJ2-1; the D gene TCRdb calls, TRBD2, cannot be checked with no DNA. Germline V CDR1 and CDR2: SEHNR, FQNEAQ (reference sequence). The CDR3 consists of 15 residues.

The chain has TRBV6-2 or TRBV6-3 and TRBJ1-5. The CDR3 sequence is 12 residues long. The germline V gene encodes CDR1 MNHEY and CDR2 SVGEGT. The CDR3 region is CASSWGGRPQHF.

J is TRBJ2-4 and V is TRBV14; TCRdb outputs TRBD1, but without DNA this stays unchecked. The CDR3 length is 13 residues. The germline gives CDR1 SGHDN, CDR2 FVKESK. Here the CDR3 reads CASSQQTYGPQYF. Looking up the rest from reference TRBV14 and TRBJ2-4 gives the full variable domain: EAGVTQFPSHSVIEKGQTVTLRCDPISGHDNLYWYRRVMGKEIKFLLHFVKESKQDESGMPNNRFLAERTGGTYSTLKVQPAELEDSGVYFCASSQQTYGPQYFGAGTRLSVL.

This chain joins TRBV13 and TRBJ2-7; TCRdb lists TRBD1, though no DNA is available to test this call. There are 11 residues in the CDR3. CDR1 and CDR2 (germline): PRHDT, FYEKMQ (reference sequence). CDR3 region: CASSQGEEQYF. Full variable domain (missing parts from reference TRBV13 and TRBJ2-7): AAGVIQSPRHLIKEKRETATLKCYPIPRHDTVYWYQQGPGQDPQFLISFYEKMQSDKGSIPDRFSAQQFSDYHSELNMSSLELGDSALYFCASSQGEEQYFGPGTRLTVT.

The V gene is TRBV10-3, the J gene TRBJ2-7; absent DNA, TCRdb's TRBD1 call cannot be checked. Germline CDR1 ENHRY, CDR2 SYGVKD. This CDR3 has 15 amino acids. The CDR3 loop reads CAISESVPPEYEQYF.

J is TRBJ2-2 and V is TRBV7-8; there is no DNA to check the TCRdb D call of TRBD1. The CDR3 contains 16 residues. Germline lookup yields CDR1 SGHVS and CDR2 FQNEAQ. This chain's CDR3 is CASSPTDRGTVGELFF.

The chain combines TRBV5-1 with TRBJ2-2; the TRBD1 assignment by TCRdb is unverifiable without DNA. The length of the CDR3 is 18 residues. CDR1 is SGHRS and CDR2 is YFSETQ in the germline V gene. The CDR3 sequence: CASSLSAGVLSTTGELFF.

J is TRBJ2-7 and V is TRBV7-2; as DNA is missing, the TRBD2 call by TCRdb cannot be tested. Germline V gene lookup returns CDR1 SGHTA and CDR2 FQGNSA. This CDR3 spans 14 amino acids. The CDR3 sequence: CAGSQAAGTYEQYF.